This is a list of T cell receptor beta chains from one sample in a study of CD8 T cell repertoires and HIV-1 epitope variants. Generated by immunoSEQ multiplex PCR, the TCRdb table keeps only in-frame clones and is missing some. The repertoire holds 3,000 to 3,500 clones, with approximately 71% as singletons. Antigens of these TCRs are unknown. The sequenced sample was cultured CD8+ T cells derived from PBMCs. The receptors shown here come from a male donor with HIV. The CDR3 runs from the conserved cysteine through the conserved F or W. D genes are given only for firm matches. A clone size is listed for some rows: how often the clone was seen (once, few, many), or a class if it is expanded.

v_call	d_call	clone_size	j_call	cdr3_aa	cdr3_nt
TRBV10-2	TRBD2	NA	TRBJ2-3	CASSEPSGSTDTQYF	TGCGCCAGCAGTGAGCCTAGCGGGAGCACAGATACGCAGTATTTT
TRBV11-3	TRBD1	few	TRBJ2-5	CASSLDRSQETQYF	TGTGCCAGCAGCTTGGACAGGTCCCAAGAGACCCAGTACTTC
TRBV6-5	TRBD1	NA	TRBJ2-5	CASSNTGGRETQYF	TGTGCCAGCAGTAATACAGGGGGGCGAGAGACCCAGTACTTC
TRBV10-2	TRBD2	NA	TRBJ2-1	CASSVPSGLYNEQFF	TGCGCCAGCAGTGTCCCTAGCGGCCTCTACAATGAGCAGTTCTTC
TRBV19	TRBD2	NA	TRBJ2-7	CASSVASGFYEQYF	TGTGCCAGTAGTGTGGCTAGCGGGTTTTACGAGCAGTACTTC
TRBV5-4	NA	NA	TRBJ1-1	CASSLGGNTEAFF	TGTGCCAGCAGCTTGGGGGGGAACACTGAAGCTTTCTTT
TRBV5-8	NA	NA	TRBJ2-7	CASSLGYEQYF	TGTGCCAGCAGCTTGGGCTACGAGCAGTACTTC
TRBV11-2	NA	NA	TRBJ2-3	CASSLDGVSAQDTQYF	TGTGCCAGCAGCTTAGATGGGGTATCGGCCCAAGATACGCAGTATTTT
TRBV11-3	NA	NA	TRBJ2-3	CASSFRADTQYF	TGTGCCAGCAGTTTCCGAGCAGATACGCAGTATTTT
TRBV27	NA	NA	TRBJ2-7	CASSISRDRASYEQYF	TGTGCCAGCAGTATTAGCCGGGACCGTGCGTCCTACGAGCAGTACTTC
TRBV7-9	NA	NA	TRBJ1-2	CASSHHRGYGYTF	TGTGCCAGCAGCCATCACCGGGGTTATGGCTACACCTTC
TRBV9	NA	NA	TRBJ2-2	CASSVVGLPTGELFF	TGTGCCAGCAGCGTAGTGGGGTTGCCAACCGGGGAGCTGTTTTTT
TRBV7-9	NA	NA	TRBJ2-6	CASSSGLSSGANVLTF	TGTGCCAGCAGCTCCGGACTGAGCTCTGGGGCCAACGTCCTGACTTTC
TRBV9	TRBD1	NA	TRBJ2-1	CASSTWDSYNEQFF	TGTGCCAGCAGCACCTGGGACAGCTACAATGAGCAGTTCTTC
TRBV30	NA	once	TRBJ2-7	CAWSTGTYPYEQYF	TGTGCCTGGAGTACGGGTACGTATCCCTACGAGCAGTACTTC
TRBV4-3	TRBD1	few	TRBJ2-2	CASSGTGVTGELFF	TGCGCCAGCTCCGGGACAGGGGTTACCGGGGAGCTGTTTTTT
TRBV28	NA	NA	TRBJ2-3	CASSFRASPDTQYF	TGTGCCAGCAGTTTTCGGGCCAGTCCAGATACGCAGTATTTT
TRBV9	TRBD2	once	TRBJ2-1	CASSVGTSHDNEQFF	TGTGCCAGCAGCGTAGGGACTAGCCATGACAATGAGCAGTTCTTC
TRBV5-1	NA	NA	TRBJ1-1	CASSGGAAEAFF	TGCGCCAGCAGCGGGGGGGCCGCTGAAGCTTTCTTT
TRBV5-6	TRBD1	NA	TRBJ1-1	CASSLAVGGRGLVTEAFF	TGTGCCAGCAGCTTGGCCGTAGGTGGAAGGGGGCTGGTCACTGAAGCTTTCTTT